The entry below describes one T cell receptor (beta chain). Its antigen is undetermined. Samples came from axillary lymph nodes draining the breast cancer. CDR3 length: 16 amino acids. Trimming stripped 5 bases from V and 5 bases from J, with 18 bases between. CDR1 is ENHRY and CDR2 is SYGVKD in the germline V gene. These data belong to a study of breast tumors, draining lymph nodes, adjacent tissues. Study-wide findings and caveats: The data were judged consistent with most tumor T cells coming from lymph node and expanding in tumor. Compared with basal-like, luminal-like tumors shared significantly more repertoire with nontumor tissue. Tumor TCR diversity was below lymph nodes but above nontumor tissue.

One entry per CDR3 protein results from TCRdb running MiXCR on the multiplex PCR reads. The repertoire holds some 170,000 distinct CDR3 sequences, with approximately 33% as singletons. The sample consisted of axillary lymph node tissue. This sequence joins TRBV10-3 and TRBJ1-4, with D possibly matching TRBD1 (5 bases). This TCR came from a female donor with breast cancer. Some clones in this sample may be carry-over from other donors' samples. The CDR3 DNA reads TGTGCCATCAGTCGGGAATTACCGGGGCTAAATGAAAAACTGTTTTTT. Translating it yields CAISRELPGLNEKLFF.